This TCR beta chain was recorded in a study of blood T cell repertoires in COVID-19 (TCRdb year 2020). Concerning the study at large: Samples covering the acute and convalescent phases of COVID-19 were provided by collaborators in the United States, Italy and Spain. The dataset comprised deeply sampled blood TCRbeta repertoires from subjects exposed to, actively infected with, or recovered from COVID-19. Nearly every sample came with metadata listing a de-identified subject ID, COVID-19 status, age in years and sex. Samples were obtained from the ongoing ImmuneRACE study (first 160 participants) and from 1,254 subjects provided by 6 global collaborators. The repertoires were released in a freely available public database intended as a resource for research on the immune response to SARS-CoV-2. The prospective study material was composed of cDNA or gDNA derived from T cells, B-cell-depleted T cells, or PBMCs. Where available, HLA class I and class II types were taken from metadata supplied by the sample provider and were not determined by assay-based typing. Broader findings and caveats from the paper: How much clinical and demographic metadata was included differed by source and by participant, and the metadata was provided uncurated.

The CDR3 measures 13 amino acids from cysteine to phenylalanine. Only the CDR3 DNA stays, 39 bases, in frame from base 1. The germline V gene supplies CDR1 SGHRS and CDR2 YFSETQ. Trimmed from V: 6 bases; trimmed from J: 4 bases; junction bases lacking a gene match: 5. One collaborating source in Seattle enrolled patients during active infection and followed them longitudinally through the course of disease. Whole blood was collected in K2EDTA tubes by collaborating institutions according to the institutions' own protocols. Collaborator samples were shipped for TCRbeta analysis as frozen whole blood, isolated PBMCs, or DNA extracted from either sample type. TCRbeta CDR3 regions were amplified from genomic DNA using the immunoSEQ Assay, a bias-controlled multiplex PCR. In the authors' own workflow: The number of nucleated cells in each sample was estimated from the amplification of reference gene primers within the assay. To quantify the absolute abundance of each unique TCRbeta CDR3 rearrangement, sequence reads were collapsed and filtered. Productive Simpson clonality was computed per sample as the square root of Simpson's diversity index over productive rearrangements. In TCRdb, the immuneACCESS table is reduced to in-frame sequences with V and J assigned. These tables do not hold every clone; where another copy was compared, an unresolved V gene accounts for under half, and the others remain unexplained. For V, J and clone size, that table is used; D and trimming come from the DNA. The sample records under 250,000 clones, approximately 85% of which are singletons. Roughly 5.2% of the sample lies in the top ten.

With regard to this clone: The clone's antigen remains unknown. No base quality values were provided; no much bigger clone lies one nucleotide off.

The chain employs TRBV5-1 and TRBJ1-1; 8 bases in between match TRBD1. Source material: peripheral blood. The receptor was derived from a woman aged 80 or over with COVID-19, enrolled during active disease. CDR3 reads: CASMNTGGTEAFF. In nucleotides, the sequence is TGCGCCAGCATGAATACAGGGGGCACTGAAGCTTTCTTT.